This TCR beta chain was sequenced in a study of blood T cell repertoires in COVID-19. Looking at the study overall: From the United States, Italy and Spain came samples of acute and convalescent COVID-19.

Enrolment of Seattle patients took place during active infection, and they were followed longitudinally. This clone has a single count. A much larger clonotype is one base distant, so this may be a read error. The same CDR3 is also encoded by other DNA sequences in this sample. Clones were sequenced by immunoSEQ multiplex PCR, and TCRdb holds only the in-frame ones, with some missing. Seen here are about 350,000 clones, roughly nine tenths observed once, and the top ten hold under 5%. V shed 5 bases and J shed 5 bases, with 9 bases lying between them. Germline CDR1 and CDR2: SEHNR and FQNEAQ (reference sequence). The CDR3 consists of 12 residues.

Sequencing input: peripheral blood. J is TRBJ1-1 and V is TRBV7-9; no clear D gene. This TCR was recovered from a woman aged 60-75 years with COVID-19, enrolled during active disease. CDR3 in amino acids: CASSPRGTEAFF. The CDR3 DNA is TGTGCCAGCAGCCCAAGAGGGACTGAAGCTTTCTTT.